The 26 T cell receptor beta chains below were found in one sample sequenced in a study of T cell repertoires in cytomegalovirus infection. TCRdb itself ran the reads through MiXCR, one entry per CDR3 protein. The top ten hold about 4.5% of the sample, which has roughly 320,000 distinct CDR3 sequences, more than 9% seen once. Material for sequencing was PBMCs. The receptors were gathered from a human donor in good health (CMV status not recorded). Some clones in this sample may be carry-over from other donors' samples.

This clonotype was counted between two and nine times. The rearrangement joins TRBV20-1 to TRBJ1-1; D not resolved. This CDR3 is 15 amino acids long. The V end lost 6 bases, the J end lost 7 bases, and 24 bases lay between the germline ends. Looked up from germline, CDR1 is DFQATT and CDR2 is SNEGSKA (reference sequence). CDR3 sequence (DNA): TGCAGTGCGGACTATCTCGGTCGTCTCGAAGGTGAAGCTTTCTTT. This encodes CSADYLGRLEGEAFF.

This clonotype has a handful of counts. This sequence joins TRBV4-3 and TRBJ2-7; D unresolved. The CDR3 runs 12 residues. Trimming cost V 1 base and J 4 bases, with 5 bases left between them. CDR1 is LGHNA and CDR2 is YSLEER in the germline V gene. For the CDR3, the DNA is TGCGCCAGCAGCCAAGTCGTTTACGAGCAGTACTTC. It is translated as CASSQVVYEQYF.

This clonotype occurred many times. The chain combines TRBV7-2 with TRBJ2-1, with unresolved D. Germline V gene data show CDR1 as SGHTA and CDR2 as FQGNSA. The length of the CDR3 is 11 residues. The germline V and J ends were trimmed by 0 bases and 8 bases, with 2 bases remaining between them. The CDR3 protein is CASSLADEQFF. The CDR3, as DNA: TGTGCCAGCAGCTTAGCCGATGAGCAGTTCTTC.

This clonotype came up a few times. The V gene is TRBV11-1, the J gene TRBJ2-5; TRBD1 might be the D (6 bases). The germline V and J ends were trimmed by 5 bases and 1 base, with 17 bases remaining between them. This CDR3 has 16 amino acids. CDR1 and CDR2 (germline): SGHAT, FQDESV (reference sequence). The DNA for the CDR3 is TGTGCCAGCAGCCCGCCCTTGGGGACACTCCAAGAGACCCAGTACTTC. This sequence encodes CASSPPLGTLQETQYF.

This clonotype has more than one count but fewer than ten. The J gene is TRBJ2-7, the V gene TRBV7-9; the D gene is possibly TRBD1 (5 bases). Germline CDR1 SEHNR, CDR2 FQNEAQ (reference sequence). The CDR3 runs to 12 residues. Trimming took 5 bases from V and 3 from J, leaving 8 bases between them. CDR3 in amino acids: CASSQTDYEQYF. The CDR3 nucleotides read TGTGCCAGCAGCCAGACAGACTACGAGCAGTACTTC.

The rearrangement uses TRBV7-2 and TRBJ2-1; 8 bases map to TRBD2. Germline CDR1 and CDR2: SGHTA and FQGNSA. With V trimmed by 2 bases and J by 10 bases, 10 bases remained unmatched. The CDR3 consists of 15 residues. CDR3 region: CASSLTPGGPPEQFF. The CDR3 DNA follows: TGTGCCAGCAGCTTAACTCCGGGAGGGCCCCCCGAGCAGTTCTTC.

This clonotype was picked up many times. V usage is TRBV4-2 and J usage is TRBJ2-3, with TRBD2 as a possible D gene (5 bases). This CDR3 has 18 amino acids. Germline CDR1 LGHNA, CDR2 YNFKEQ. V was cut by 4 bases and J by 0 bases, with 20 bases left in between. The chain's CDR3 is CASSPKAASGLSTDTQYF. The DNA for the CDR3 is TGTGCCAGCAGCCCTAAGGCAGCGAGCGGACTTAGCACAGATACGCAGTATTTT.

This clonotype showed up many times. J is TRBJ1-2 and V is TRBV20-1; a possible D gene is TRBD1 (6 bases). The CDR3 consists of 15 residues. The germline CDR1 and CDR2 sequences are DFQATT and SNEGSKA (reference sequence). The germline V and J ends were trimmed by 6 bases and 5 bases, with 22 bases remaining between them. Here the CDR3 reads CSAQGGLESPYGYTF. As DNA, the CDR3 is TGCAGTGCCCAAGGGGGGTTGGAGTCCCCATATGGCTACACCTTC.

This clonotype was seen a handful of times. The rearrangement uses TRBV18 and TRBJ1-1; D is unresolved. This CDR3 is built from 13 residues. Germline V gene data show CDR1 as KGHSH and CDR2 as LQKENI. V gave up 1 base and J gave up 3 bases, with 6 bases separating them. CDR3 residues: CASSPRRDTEAFF. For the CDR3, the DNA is TGTGCCAGCTCACCACGGCGGGACACTGAAGCTTTCTTT.

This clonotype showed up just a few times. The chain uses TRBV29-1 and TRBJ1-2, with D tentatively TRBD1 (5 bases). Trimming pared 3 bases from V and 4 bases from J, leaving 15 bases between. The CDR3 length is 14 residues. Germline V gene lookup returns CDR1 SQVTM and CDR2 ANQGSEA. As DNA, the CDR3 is TGCAGCGTTGACTTTCCGGGACCGCGCTATGGCTACACCTTC. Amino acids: CSVDFPGPRYGYTF.

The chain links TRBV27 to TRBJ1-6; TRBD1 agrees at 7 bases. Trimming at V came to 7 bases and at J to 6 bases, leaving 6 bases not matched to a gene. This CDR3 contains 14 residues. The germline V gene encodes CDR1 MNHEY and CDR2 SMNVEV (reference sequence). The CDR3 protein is CASKLGQTNSPLHF. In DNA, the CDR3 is TGTGCCAGCAAACTGGGACAGACTAATTCACCCCTCCACTTT.

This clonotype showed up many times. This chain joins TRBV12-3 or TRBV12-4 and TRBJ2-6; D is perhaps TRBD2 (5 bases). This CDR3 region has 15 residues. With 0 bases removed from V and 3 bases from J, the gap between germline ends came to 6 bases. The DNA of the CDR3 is TGTGCCAGCAGTTTAGCAGGGAGTGGGGCCAACGTCCTGACTTTC. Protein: CASSLAGSGANVLTF.

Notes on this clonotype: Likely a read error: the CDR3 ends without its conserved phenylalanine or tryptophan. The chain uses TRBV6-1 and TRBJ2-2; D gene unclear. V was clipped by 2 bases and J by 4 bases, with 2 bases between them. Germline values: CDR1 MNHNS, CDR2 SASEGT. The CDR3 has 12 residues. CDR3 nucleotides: TGTGCCAGCAGTGAAATCACCGGGGAGCTGTTTTCT. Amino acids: CASSEITGELFS.

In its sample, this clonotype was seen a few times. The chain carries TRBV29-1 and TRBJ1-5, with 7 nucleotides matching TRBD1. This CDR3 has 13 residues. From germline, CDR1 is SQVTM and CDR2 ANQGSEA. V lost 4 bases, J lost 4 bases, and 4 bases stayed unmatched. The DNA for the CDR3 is TGCAGCGTTGCCTCAGGGGGAAATCAGCCCCAGCATTTT. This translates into CSVASGGNQPQHF.

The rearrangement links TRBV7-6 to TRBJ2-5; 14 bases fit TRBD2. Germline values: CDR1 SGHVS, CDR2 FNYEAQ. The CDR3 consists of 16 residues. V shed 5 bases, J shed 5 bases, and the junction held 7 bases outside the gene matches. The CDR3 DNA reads TGTGCCAGCAGCACTGGACTAGCGGGGGGATGGGAGACCCAGTACTTC. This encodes CASSTGLAGGWETQYF.

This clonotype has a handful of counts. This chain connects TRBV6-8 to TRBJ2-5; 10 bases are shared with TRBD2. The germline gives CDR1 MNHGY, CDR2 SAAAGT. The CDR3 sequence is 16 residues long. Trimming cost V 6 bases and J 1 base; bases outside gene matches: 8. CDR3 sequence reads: CASSTGLAAPQETQYF. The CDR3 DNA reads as TGTGCCAGCAGCACCGGACTAGCGGCCCCCCAAGAGACCCAGTACTTC.

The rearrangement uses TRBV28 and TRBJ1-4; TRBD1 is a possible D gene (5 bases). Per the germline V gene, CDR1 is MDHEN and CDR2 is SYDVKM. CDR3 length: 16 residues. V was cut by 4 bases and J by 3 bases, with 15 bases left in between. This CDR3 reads CASSWEGPFSNEKLFF. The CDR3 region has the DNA TGTGCCAGCAGTTGGGAGGGGCCCTTCTCTAATGAAAAACTGTTTTTT.

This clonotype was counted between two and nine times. The CDR3 coding sequence is TGTGCCAGCACCTCTGACAGGGGATGGGGAGATACGCAGTATTTT. The encoded protein is CASTSDRGWGDTQYF. This chain joins TRBV2 and TRBJ2-3; 8 bases line up with TRBD1. The CDR3 contains 15 residues. Germline lookup yields CDR1 SNHLY and CDR2 FYNNEI. With V trimmed by 7 bases and J by 5 bases, 11 bases remained unmatched.

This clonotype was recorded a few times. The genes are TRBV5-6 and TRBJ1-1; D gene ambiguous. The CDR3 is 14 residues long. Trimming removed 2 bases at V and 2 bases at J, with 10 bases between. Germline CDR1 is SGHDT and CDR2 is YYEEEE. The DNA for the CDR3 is TGTGCCAGCAGCTTTTTCTGGGTCAACACTGAAGCTTTCTTT. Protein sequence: CASSFFWVNTEAFF.

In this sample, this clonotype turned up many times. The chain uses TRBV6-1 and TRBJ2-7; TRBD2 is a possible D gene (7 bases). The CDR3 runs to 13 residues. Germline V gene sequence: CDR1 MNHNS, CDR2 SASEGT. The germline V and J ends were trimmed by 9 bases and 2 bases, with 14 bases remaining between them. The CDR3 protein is CASQSGTTYEQYF. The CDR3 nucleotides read TGTGCCAGTCAAAGCGGGACAACCTACGAGCAGTACTTC.

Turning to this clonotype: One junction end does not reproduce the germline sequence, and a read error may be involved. DNA for the CDR3: TGTGCCAGCAGCCTACCAACTTCCTACGAGCAGCACTTC. It yields the protein CASSLPTSYEQHF. The gene calls are TRBV7-6 and TRBJ2-7; unclear D gene. CDR1 and CDR2 from the germline V gene are SGHVS and FNYEAQ. The CDR3 is made up of 13 amino acids.

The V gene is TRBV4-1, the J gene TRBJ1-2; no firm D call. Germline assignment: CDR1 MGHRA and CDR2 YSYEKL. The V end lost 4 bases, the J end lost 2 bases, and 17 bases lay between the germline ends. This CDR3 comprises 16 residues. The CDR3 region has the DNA TGCGCCAGCAGCCTAAAAATGGGGATTGAAAACTATGGCTACACCTTC. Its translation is CASSLKMGIENYGYTF.

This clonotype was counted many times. The CDR3 sequence: CASSLYRGLSEAFF. The CDR3 DNA reads TGTGCCAGCAGTTTGTACAGGGGGCTATCTGAAGCTTTCTTT. This chain uses TRBV28 with TRBJ1-1; TRBD1 agrees at 9 bases. CDR1 is MDHEN and CDR2 is SYDVKM in the germline V gene. This CDR3 is 14 amino acids long. Unmatched junction bases numbered 5, after V lost 3 bases and J lost 6 bases.

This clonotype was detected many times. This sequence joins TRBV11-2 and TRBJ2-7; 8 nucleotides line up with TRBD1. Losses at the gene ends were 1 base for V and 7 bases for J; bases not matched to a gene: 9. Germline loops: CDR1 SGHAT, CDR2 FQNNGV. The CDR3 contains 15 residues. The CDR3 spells CASSLGARGHGEQYF. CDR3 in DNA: TGTGCCAGCAGCTTAGGTGCCAGGGGGCATGGTGAGCAGTACTTC.

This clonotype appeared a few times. In nucleotides, the CDR3 is TGTGCCACCGAGAAAGAGAGAGCATTGGTTCCCTACGAGCAGTACTTC. It codes for CATEKERALVPYEQYF. V is TRBV10-3 and J is TRBJ2-7; D remains ambiguous. Trimming removed 10 bases at V and 2 bases at J, with 24 bases between. CDR1 is ENHRY, CDR2 SYGVKD, per germline. The CDR3 consists of 16 residues.

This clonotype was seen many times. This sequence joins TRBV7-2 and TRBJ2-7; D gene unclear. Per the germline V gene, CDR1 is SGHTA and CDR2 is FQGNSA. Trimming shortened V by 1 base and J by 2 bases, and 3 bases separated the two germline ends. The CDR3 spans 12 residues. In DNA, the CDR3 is TGTGCCAGCAGCTTAGTGGCCTACGAGCAGTACTTC. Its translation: CASSLVAYEQYF.